The 31 T cell receptor beta chains presented below share a single source sample, sequenced in a study of Siglec-9 on CD8 T cells in melanoma. TCRdb keeps only in-frame clones here, not all; method: immunoSEQ multiplex PCR. The sample records tens of thousands of clones, more than 80% being singletons. Input material: Siglec-9- CD8+ T cells sorted from blood. The receptors derive from a human donor in good health.

In its sample, this clone was seen once. V usage is TRBV11-2 and J usage is TRBJ2-3; 13 nucleotides match TRBD2. The CDR3 covers 17 residues. The V gene's germline CDR1 is SGHAT and CDR2 FQNNGV. V was pared by 2 bases and J by 2 bases, with 4 bases of the junction left unmatched. The CDR3 here is CASSLPTSGGVTDTQYF. CDR3 bases: TGTGCCAGCAGCTTACCCACTAGCGGGGGGGTCACAGATACGCAGTATTTT.

The rearrangement joins TRBV2 to TRBJ2-6, with unresolved D. Germline-derived CDR1 and CDR2 are SNHLY and FYNNEI. This CDR3 contains 14 residues. The V end lost 10 bases, the J end lost 0 bases, and 10 bases lay between the germline ends. The CDR3 coding sequence is TGTGCCACCCCGAAAGTCTCTGGGGCCAACGTCCTGACTTTC. It specifies CATPKVSGANVLTF. The variable domain in full, completed from reference TRBV2 and TRBJ2-6, reads EPEVTQTPSHQVTQMGQEVILRCVPISNHLYFYWYRQILGQKVEFLVSFYNNEISEKSEIFDDQFSVERPDGSNFTLKIRSTKLEDSAMYFCATPKVSGANVLTFGAGSRLTVL.

This chain links TRBV6-1 with TRBJ1-4, with 10 bases aligning to TRBD1. The CDR3 is 16 residues long. With 3 bases clipped from V and 6 bases from J, the junction kept 7 bases outside the gene matches. Germline V gene lookup returns CDR1 MNHNS and CDR2 SASEGT. CDR3 sequence (DNA): TGTGCCAGCAGTGAGGACAGGGGGGGGATCGATGAAAAACTGTTTTTT. Protein product: CASSEDRGGIDEKLFF.

This clone was recorded a few times. This chain joins TRBV27 and TRBJ2-5, with TRBD1 matching 7 bases. CDR3 length equals 16 residues. J was trimmed by 4 bases and V by 3 bases; bases with no gene match: 11. Germline V gene data show CDR1 as MNHEY and CDR2 as SMNVEV (reference sequence). CDR3 sequence reads: CASSLGTAPAGETQYF. DNA of the CDR3: TGTGCCAGCAGTTTGGGGACAGCTCCCGCGGGAGAGACCCAGTACTTC.

The table lists this clone with a few counts. The rearrangement links TRBV13 to TRBJ1-2, with D perhaps matching TRBD1 (6 bases). CDR3 length: 15 amino acids. V was pared by 5 bases and J by 3 bases, with 16 bases between. Germline V gives CDR1 PRHDT, CDR2 FYEKMQ (reference sequence). CDR3 nucleotides: TGTGCCAGCAGCCCGGGAGTACAGGGCCACTATGGCTACACCTTC. Its protein is CASSPGVQGHYGYTF.

The rearrangement uses TRBV4-1 and TRBJ1-4; possible D gene TRBD1, 5 bases. This CDR3 contains 17 residues. The V gene lost 1 base and the J gene lost 7 bases, with 19 bases spanning the gap. Germline-derived CDR1 and CDR2 are MGHRA and YSYEKL. CDR3 region: CASSQAGTLSPGEKLFF. The CDR3 nucleotides read TGCGCCAGCAGCCAAGCCGGGACCCTCTCCCCGGGTGAAAAACTGTTTTTT.

The chain employs TRBV2 and TRBJ2-3; D is undetermined. The germline V gene encodes CDR1 SNHLY and CDR2 FYNNEI. Deletions cut 6 bases from V and 2 bases from J, with 3 bases between. This CDR3 comprises 11 residues. CDR3 coding DNA: TGTGCCAGCAGCCACACAGATACGCAGTATTTT. This translates into CASSHTDTQYF. Full variable domain (rest looked up from reference TRBV2 and TRBJ2-3): EPEVTQTPSHQVTQMGQEVILRCVPISNHLYFYWYRQILGQKVEFLVSFYNNEISEKSEIFDDQFSVERPDGSNFTLKIRSTKLEDSAMYFCASSHTDTQYFGPGTRLTVL.

This clone was seen only once. V gene TRBV12-5 combines with J gene TRBJ2-3; TRBD2 aligns across 8 bases. V lost 5 bases, J lost 6 bases, and 10 bases stayed unmatched. The length of the CDR3 is 15 residues. Looked up from germline, CDR1 is LGHNT and CDR2 is FRNRAP. The CDR3 bases are TGTGCTAGTGGTACGGGGGGACTAGTTTTGGATACGCAGTATTTT. It encodes CASGTGGLVLDTQYF. Combining the CDR3 with reference TRBV12-5 and TRBJ2-3 gives the whole variable domain DARVTQTPRHKVTEMGQEVTMRCQPILGHNTVFWYRQTMMQGLELLAYFRNRAPLDDSGMPKDRFSAEMPDATLATLKIQPSEPRDSAVYFCASGTGGLVLDTQYFGPGTRLTVL.

The chain couples TRBV2 to TRBJ2-3; 12 nucleotides agree with TRBD1. There are 19 residues in the CDR3. V lost 2 bases to trimming and J lost 1 base; unmatched junction nucleotides: 10. The germline V gene has CDR1 SNHLY and CDR2 FYNNEI. CDR3 DNA: TGTGCCAGCAGTGAACCGGGACAGGGGGCTGTGGTTGGCACAGATACGCAGTATTTT. This codes for CASSEPGQGAVVGTDTQYF.

CDR3 region: CASSQAVRTISYEQYF. Here the CDR3 DNA reads TGCGCCAGCAGCCAAGCTGTAAGGACAATCTCCTACGAGCAGTACTTC. The J gene is TRBJ2-7, the V gene TRBV4-1; a weak D match, TRBD1 (5 bases). V gave up 1 base and J gave up 0 bases, with 13 bases separating them. This CDR3 comprises 16 residues. Per germline, CDR1 MGHRA and CDR2 YSYEKL.

This rearrangement joins TRBV5-6 to TRBJ2-2; a weak D match, TRBD1 (5 bases). CDR3 length: 12 residues. Per the germline V gene, CDR1 is SGHDT and CDR2 is YYEEEE. V was trimmed by 5 bases and J by 7 bases, leaving 9 bases between them. The CDR3: CASRQDDGELFF. CDR3 in DNA: TGTGCCAGCAGACAGGACGACGGGGAGCTGTTTTTT.

The V call is TRBV9, the J call TRBJ1-2, with D perhaps TRBD1 (6 bases). Per germline, CDR1 SGDLS and CDR2 YYNGEE. V lost 3 bases and J lost 5, with 17 bases in between. The CDR3 contains 15 residues. CDR3 amino acids: CASSATTGTFYGYTF. CDR3 bases: TGTGCCAGCAGCGCGACGACCGGGACATTTTATGGCTACACCTTC.

CDR3 nucleotides: TGTGCCAGCAGTGACCGTCTACCCCGCGAGCAGTACGTC. As protein: CASSDRLPREQYV. The chain is built from TRBV2 and TRBJ2-7; D not certain. This CDR3 is 13 amino acids long. The germline V and J ends were trimmed by 3 bases and 6 bases, with 12 bases remaining between them. Germline V lookup: CDR1 SNHLY, CDR2 FYNNEI.

The chain links TRBV7-9 to TRBJ2-5; D uncertain. The CDR3 consists of 15 residues. Deletions cut 2 bases from V and 4 bases from J, with 14 bases between. The germline CDR1 and CDR2 sequences are SEHNR and FQNEAQ (reference sequence). Here the CDR3 reads CASSLKVGFGETQYF. The CDR3 bases are TGTGCCAGCAGCTTAAAAGTGGGGTTCGGAGAGACCCAGTACTTC. The entire variable domain, with the rest obtained from reference TRBV7-9 and TRBJ2-5, is as follows: DTGVSQNPRHKITKRGQNVTFRCDPISEHNRLYWYRQTLGQGPEFLTYFQNEAQLEKSRLLSDRFSAERPKGSFSTLEIQRTEQGDSAMYLCASSLKVGFGETQYFGPGTRLLVL.

J is TRBJ1-2 and V is TRBV5-1; the D is unclear. Trimming removed 0 bases from V and 4 bases from J, with 13 bases in between. The CDR3 runs to 15 residues. Germline assignment: CDR1 SGHRS and CDR2 YFSETQ. This CDR3 is CASSLEVLGAYGYTF. Here the CDR3 DNA reads TGCGCCAGCAGCTTGGAGGTCTTGGGTGCCTATGGCTACACCTTC.

J is TRBJ2-1 and V is TRBV9; 8 bases align to TRBD1. Germline V gene sequence: CDR1 SGDLS, CDR2 YYNGEE. V was pared by 0 bases and J by 4 bases, with 3 bases of the junction left unmatched. The CDR3 sequence is 15 residues long. The CDR3 region is CASSVGQGSYNEQFF. In nucleotides, the CDR3 is TGTGCCAGCAGCGTAGGACAGGGGTCATACAATGAGCAGTTCTTC. Full variable domain (missing parts from reference TRBV9 and TRBJ2-1): DSGVTQTPKHLITATGQRVTLRCSPRSGDLSVYWYQQSLDQGLQFLIQYYNGEERAKGNILERFSAQQFPDLHSELNLSSLELGDSALYFCASSVGQGSYNEQFFGPGTRLTVL.

In DNA form, the CDR3 reads TGTGCCAGCAGCTTAGCGGCTAATGAAAAACTGTTTTTT. Translation: CASSLAANEKLFF. The chain combines TRBV11-1 with TRBJ1-4; D is uncertain. The V end lost 0 bases, the J end lost 3 bases, and 2 bases lay between the germline ends. This CDR3 spans 13 amino acids. Germline V lookup: CDR1 SGHAT, CDR2 FQDESV (reference sequence).

This clone occurred once. The gene calls are TRBV19 and TRBJ2-7; TRBD1 aligns across 7 bases. The CDR3 is 15 amino acids. CDR1 and CDR2 (germline): LNHDA, SQIVND (reference sequence). The trim removed 1 base at V and 2 bases at J, leaving 5 bases unmatched. CDR3 nucleotides: TGTGCCAGTAGTATAGGGGCAGGGGGTACCTACGAGCAGTACTTC. It specifies CASSIGAGGTYEQYF.

The chain employs TRBV27 and TRBJ2-7; TRBD2 matches 9 bases. Germline V gene sequence: CDR1 MNHEY, CDR2 SMNVEV (reference sequence). The CDR3 runs 15 residues. V lost 6 bases and J lost 0; bases outside the gene matches: 6. DNA for the CDR3: TGTGCCAGCAGATTAGCGGGGGTGAGCTCCTACGAGCAGTACTTC. Translating it yields CASRLAGVSSYEQYF.

The chain couples TRBV19 to TRBJ2-3; D gene ambiguous. Deletions cut 3 bases from V and 6 bases from J, with 7 bases between. The CDR3 contains 12 residues. Per the germline V gene, CDR1 is LNHDA and CDR2 is SQIVND (reference sequence). CDR3 coding DNA: TGTGCCAGTAGTATCTTCGGTGATACGCAGTATTTT. This codes for CASSIFGDTQYF.

The genes are TRBV29-1 and TRBJ2-5; maybe TRBD1 (6 bases). Germline-derived CDR1 and CDR2 are SQVTM and ANQGSEA. This CDR3 has 13 residues. V dropped 7 bases and J dropped 1 base, with 13 bases sitting between them. The CDR3 is CSARTGIQETQYF. The CDR3 DNA follows: TGCAGCGCACGTACAGGGATCCAAGAGACCCAGTACTTC.

The chain has TRBV11-2 and TRBJ2-1; D gene unclear. V was trimmed by 3 bases and J by 0 bases, leaving 9 bases between them. Looked up from germline, CDR1 is SGHAT and CDR2 is FQNNGV. This CDR3 has 15 amino acids. CDR3 in amino acids: CASSLARPSYNEQFF. DNA of the CDR3: TGTGCCAGCAGCTTGGCCCGGCCCTCCTACAATGAGCAGTTCTTC.

V usage is TRBV13 and J usage is TRBJ2-4; D is undetermined. The CDR3 runs to 16 residues. Germline values: CDR1 PRHDT, CDR2 FYEKMQ (reference sequence). The V gene lost 2 bases and the J gene lost 0 bases, with 11 bases spanning the gap. The chain's CDR3 is CASSLHPSEAKNIQYF. CDR3 coding DNA: TGTGCCAGCAGCTTACATCCCTCGGAAGCCAAAAACATTCAGTACTTC. The full variable domain, with the rest looked up from reference TRBV13 and TRBJ2-4, is AAGVIQSPRHLIKEKRETATLKCYPIPRHDTVYWYQQGPGQDPQFLISFYEKMQSDKGSIPDRFSAQQFSDYHSELNMSSLELGDSALYFCASSLHPSEAKNIQYFGAGTRLSVL.

The CDR3 reads CASTRREPLSPLHF. DNA of the CDR3: TGTGCCAGCACCCGACGGGAACCCTTATCACCCCTCCACTTT. This chain links TRBV28 with TRBJ1-6; D is uncertain. CDR1 and CDR2 from the germline V gene are MDHEN and SYDVKM. V lost 7 bases, J lost 10 bases, and 17 bases lay in between. This CDR3 has 14 residues.

This clone was recorded only once. The chain couples TRBV13 to TRBJ2-1, with no clear D. The germline CDR1 and CDR2 sequences are PRHDT and FYEKMQ (reference sequence). Trimming stripped 5 bases from V and 0 bases from J, with 20 bases between. The CDR3 is 18 residues long. CDR3 sequence reads: CASSPSSLYASSYNEQFF. The CDR3 coding sequence is TGTGCCAGCAGCCCGTCCTCCCTCTACGCGAGCTCCTACAATGAGCAGTTCTTC.

This sequence joins TRBV7-9 and TRBJ2-7, with 7 nucleotides matching TRBD1. J was trimmed by 0 bases and V by 8 bases; bases with no gene match: 10. The CDR3 length is 15 residues. The germline CDR1 and CDR2 sequences are SEHNR and FQNEAQ (reference sequence). CDR3 in amino acids: CASVQGSANSYEQYF. The CDR3 DNA is TGTGCCAGCGTACAGGGGAGCGCAAACTCCTACGAGCAGTACTTC. The variable domain in full, completed from reference TRBV7-9 and TRBJ2-7, reads DTGVSQNPRHKITKRGQNVTFRCDPISEHNRLYWYRQTLGQGPEFLTYFQNEAQLEKSRLLSDRFSAERPKGSFSTLEIQRTEQGDSAMYLCASVQGSANSYEQYFGPGTRLTVT.

This clone appeared a single time. Written as DNA, the CDR3 is TGTGCCAGCAGTACTAGCGGGAGGCGAGATACGCAGTATTTT. It specifies CASSTSGRRDTQYF. The chain combines TRBV7-8 with TRBJ2-3, with 12 bases fitting TRBD2. V shed 6 bases, J shed 5 bases, and the junction held 3 bases outside the gene matches. The CDR3 totals 14 residues. CDR1 and CDR2 (germline): SGHVS, FQNEAQ.

The chain recombines TRBV27 with TRBJ2-5; 8 bases align to TRBD2. This CDR3 is 15 amino acids long. Per germline, CDR1 MNHEY and CDR2 SMNVEV (reference sequence). V lost 3 bases and J lost 2; bases outside the gene matches: 5. As DNA, the CDR3 is TGTGCCAGCAGTTTGACTAGCGCGTTACAAGAGACCCAGTACTTC. Translated: CASSLTSALQETQYF.

By share, this clone counts as medium-sized. The V call is TRBV5-8, the J call TRBJ2-1, with D perhaps assigned TRBD1 or TRBD2 (5 bases each). V was cut by 7 bases and J by 4 bases, with 9 bases left in between. The CDR3 is 12 amino acids. Germline V gene data show CDR1 as SGHTS and CDR2 as YDEGEE. The CDR3 coding sequence is TGTGCCAGCCGGGACGATTACAATGAGCAGTTCTTC. It specifies CASRDDYNEQFF.

The chain carries TRBV7-3 and TRBJ2-1; perhaps D is TRBD1 or TRBD2 (5 bases each). Trimming shortened V by 5 bases and J by 6 bases, and 17 bases separated the two germline ends. Germline V CDR1 and CDR2: SGHTA, FQGTGA. The CDR3 runs to 15 residues. CDR3 protein: CASSQRGFSGNEQFF. Here the CDR3 DNA reads TGTGCCAGCAGCCAGAGGGGATTTTCCGGCAATGAGCAGTTCTTC.

A single count supports this clone. The rearrangement uses TRBV7-9 and TRBJ2-2, with 7 bases identical to TRBD2. The junction had 8 bases not matched to a gene; V was cut back by 7 bases and J by 0 bases. The V gene's germline CDR1 is SEHNR and CDR2 FQNEAQ (reference sequence). CDR3 length: 16 residues. CDR3 nucleotide sequence: TGTGCCAGCATCCTTAACGGGAGGTCGAACACCGGGGAGCTGTTTTTT. Translation: CASILNGRSNTGELFF.